The rows below give T cell receptor beta chains drawn from one sample of a study of blood T cell repertoires in COVID-19. The table came from immunoSEQ multiplex PCR; TCRdb's copy has only in-frame clones and leaves some out. The data show approximately 210,000 clones, about 90% seen once. The sequenced sample was peripheral blood. Receptors were obtained from a man aged 35-49 years with active or convalescent COVID-19. CDR3s include the opening cysteine and the closing phenylalanine or tryptophan. The order of the fields is V gene, clone size, D gene, J gene, CDR3 DNA, CDR3 protein. A D gene is named only where the DNA matches it firmly. Clone size is shown for a subset of rows, as once, few, many or a class of expanded clone.

>TRBV27|-|-|TRBJ2-7
TGTGCCAGCGGCCAGTCCAGCTCCTACGAGCAGTACTTC
CASGQSSSYEQYF
>TRBV27|-|TRBD2|TRBJ2-7
TGTGCCAGCAGTCCACTAGCGGGATCGTACGAGCAGTACTTC
CASSPLAGSYEQYF
>TRBV5-1|once|TRBD2|TRBJ2-7
TGCGCCAGCAGCTTCATTGGGACTAGCGTCGACGAGCAGTACTTC
CASSFIGTSVDEQYF
>TRBV28|once|TRBD1|TRBJ1-2
TGTGCCAGCAGTTTGCAGGGGGCGCACTATGGCTACACCTTC
CASSLQGAHYGYTF
>TRBV19|-|-|TRBJ1-5
TGTGCCAGTAGTATAGGGTGGGAGAATAGCAATCAGCCCCAGCATTTT
CASSIGWENSNQPQHF
>TRBV28|-|-|TRBJ1-6
TGTGCCAGCGTTCAGATAGGGGCCTCCGATTCACCCCTCCACTTT
CASVQIGASDSPLHF
>TRBV5-4|-|TRBD2|TRBJ2-5
TGTGCCAGCAGCTTGGCCGGGACTAGGTCGGCCGAGACCCAGTACTTC
CASSLAGTRSAETQYF
>TRBV5-1|once|-|TRBJ1-2
TGCGCCAGCAGCGCCGGGGACACGGCCCTCTATGGCTACACCTTC
CASSAGDTALYGYTF
>TRBV27|-|TRBD2|TRBJ2-7
TGTGCCAGCAGGGCAGCGGGAGGGATCTCCTACGAGCAGTACTTC
CASRAAGGISYEQYF
>TRBV6-5|-|-|TRBJ2-1
TGTGCCAGCAGACAGGGCAGCTCCTACAATGAGCAGTTCTTC
CASRQGSSYNEQFF
>TRBV27|-|TRBD2|TRBJ2-7
TGTGCCAGCAGTTACGGGAGGGGCAGCTACGAGCAGTACTTC
CASSYGRGSYEQYF
>TRBV7-3|-|TRBD2|TRBJ2-5
TGTGCCAGCAGCCCCGGGAGGGGGACCGAAGAGACCCAGTACTTC
CASSPGRGTEETQYF
>TRBV28|-|TRBD1|TRBJ1-4
TGTGCCAGCAGTTTGTTGGCAGGGGGTAGGAAACTGTTTTTT
CASSLLAGGRKLFF